Here is one T cell receptor (beta chain) with its context. Its antigen remains unidentified. No much larger clone exists at a distance of one base, and base qualities are not known. V loses 4 bases, J loses 0 bases, and the germline ends lie 7 bases apart. Based on the germline V gene (reference sequence), the CDR1 and CDR2 sequences are LGHDT and YNNKEL. The CDR3 numbers 13 residues from cysteine through phenylalanine. Here the CDR3 DNA is all that survives: 39 bases in frame from base 1. RNA was extracted with the RNeasy kit and roughly 0.45 to 1 ug was reverse transcribed using random hexamers. The immunoSEQ multiplex PCR assay, which covers 54 Vbeta and 13 Jbeta segments, was used to amplify TCR beta CDR3 regions. PCR amplification bias was corrected using a synthetic template baseline for primer optimization and computational correction. Under the source paper's analysis protocol: Only productive sequences were kept, with reads annotated to V, D and J genes according to IMGT and analyzed in immunoSEQ Analyzer. Clonality was calculated as one minus the Shannon entropy normalized by log2 of the number of productive unique sequences. For each patient and control, public and private clones were evaluated among the 100 most prevalent clones. A clone was defined as Susac-specific if it was absent from the healthy and MS cohorts, from some 1,100 published viral clones and from other ImmuneACCESS disease sequences. The public reads were reprocessed in TCRdb via fastp at Q25 and MiXCR, keeping in-frame beta chains. Every entry covers one CDR3 protein and lists the most common genes and DNA from its rows. The V and J calls follow TCRdb's processing rather than the paper's. The sample includes 170,000 or so distinct CDR3 sequences, with 94% observed a single time. The ten largest clones take up around 0.11% of the sample.

These data originate in a study of CD8 T cells in Susac syndrome (dated by TCRdb to between 2017 and 2020). Notes on the research overall: Among the Susac syndrome patients who were sequenced, clinically active disease was present in six and clinical remission was observed in roughly eight. Susac syndrome patients were therapy-naive, on corticosteroids (some also receiving IVIg), or on IVIg alone at blood withdrawal. Whether CD8+ T cell activation and differentiation in Susac syndrome was antigen driven was tested using repertoire sequencing.

The research as a whole found: In the CD4+ T cell repertoire of Susac syndrome patients, clonal expansion was not detected. The number of individuals in the TCR sequencing and HLA analysis was acknowledged as relatively small.

Peripheral blood CD8+ and CD4+ T cells from healthy donors, Susac syndrome patients and multiple sclerosis patients were profiled by high-throughput TCR beta sequencing. The Susac syndrome patients fulfilled recently defined diagnostic criteria for definite or probable disease. CD8+ TEMRA cells were enriched by FACS, while bulk CD8+ and CD4+ T cells were purified by magnetic negative isolation. Blood was drawn into EDTA tubes, processed within 24 hours, and PBMCs were isolated by density gradient centrifugation. PBMCs intended for TCR sequencing were cryopreserved in liquid nitrogen and were subsequently thawed in a 37 degrees C water bath. The sorted or isolated CD4+, CD8+ and CD8+ TEMRA cells reached a purity of at least 90%.

The sequence joins TRBV3-1 to TRBJ2-7, with an unclear D gene assignment. The clonotype comes from a human donor with Susac syndrome. The sample consisted of CD4+ T cells from PBMCs. Read as DNA, the sequence is TGTGCCAGCAGCCCCAACTACTCCTACGAGCAGTACTTC. This sequence encodes CASSPNYSYEQYF.